Here is one TCR beta chain with its context. No antigen is known for it. This sample was included in a study of CD8 T cells in cerebrospinal fluid in Alzheimer's disease. At the level of the study: Two single-cell methods, plate-based nested PCR and droplet-based sequencing, assessed CSF clonal expansion. Notes on the study in general: Expanded clones of at least 3% were commoner in Alzheimer's patients than healthy subjects.

Germline CDR1 LNHDA, CDR2 SQIVND (reference sequence). There are 14 residues in the CDR3. For each CDR3 protein, TCRdb gives one entry from its re-call of the 10x single-cell sequencing reads, without DNA. The sample totals about a thousand distinct CDR3 sequences; its top ten clones hold roughly 15%. The clonotype originates from a human donor in good health. The J gene is TRBJ1-2, the V gene TRBV19; the TCRdb D gene call, TRBD1, has no DNA to confirm it. The sample taken for sequencing was cerebrospinal fluid. The CDR3 protein is CASSIGYGGRGYTF.